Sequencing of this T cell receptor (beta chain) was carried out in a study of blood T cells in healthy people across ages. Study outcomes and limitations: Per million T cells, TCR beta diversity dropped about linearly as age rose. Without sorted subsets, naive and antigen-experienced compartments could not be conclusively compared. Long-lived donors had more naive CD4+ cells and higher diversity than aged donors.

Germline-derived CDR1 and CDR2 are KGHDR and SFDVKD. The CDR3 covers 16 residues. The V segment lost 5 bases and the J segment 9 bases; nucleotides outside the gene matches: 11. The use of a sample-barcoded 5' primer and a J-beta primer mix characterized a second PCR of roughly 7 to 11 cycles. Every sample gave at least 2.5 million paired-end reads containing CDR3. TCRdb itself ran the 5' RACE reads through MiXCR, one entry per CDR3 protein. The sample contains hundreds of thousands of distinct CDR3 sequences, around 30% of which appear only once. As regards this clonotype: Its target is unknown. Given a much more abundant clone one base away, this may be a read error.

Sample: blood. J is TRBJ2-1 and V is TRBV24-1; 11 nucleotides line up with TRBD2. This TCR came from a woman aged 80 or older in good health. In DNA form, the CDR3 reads TGTGCCACCAGTGCCATGACTAGCGGGGAACACAGTGAGCAGTTCTTC. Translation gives CATSAMTSGEHSEQFF.